Below are 17 T cell receptor beta chains sequenced from a single sample in a study of T cells in narcolepsy. Sequencing used immunoSEQ multiplex PCR; TCRdb keeps in-frame clones, though not all of them. The table records approximately 25,000 clones, 50% to 65% of them present only once. Material for sequencing was memory (CD45RA-) CD4+ T cells from blood. Source of these receptors: a human donor in good health.

This chain uses TRBV5-6 with TRBJ2-5; the D gene is possibly TRBD1 (6 bases). The last part of the DNA fits TRBJ2-7 better; the J call may be wrong. The CDR3 loop spans 14 amino acids. Germline values: CDR1 SGHDT, CDR2 YYEEEE. The CDR3 DNA reads as TGTGCCAGCAGCTTGAGAGGGGGATCCTACGAGCAGTACTTC. The encoded protein is CASSLRGGSYEQYF.

This clone came up a few times. The chain carries TRBV5-1 and TRBJ2-7, with 8 nucleotides matching TRBD2. CDR1 and CDR2 (germline): SGHRS, YFSETQ. With V trimmed by 4 bases and J by 6 bases, 6 bases remained unmatched. The CDR3 is 13 amino acids. The CDR3 sequence is CASSGPGGAEQYF. CDR3 DNA: TGCGCCAGCAGCGGCCCGGGAGGGGCCGAGCAGTACTTC.

The chain has TRBV11-3 and TRBJ2-5; D is unresolved. The V and J ends lost 5 bases and 7 bases respectively, with 14 bases between them. CDR1 and CDR2 from the germline V gene are SGHNT and YENEEA. This CDR3 has 13 amino acids. In DNA, the CDR3 is TGTGCCAGCAGCCCAGACCAACCGGGGACCCAGTACTTC. Amino acids: CASSPDQPGTQYF. Full variable domain (outside the CDR3, taken from reference TRBV11-3 and TRBJ2-5): EAGVVQSPRYKIIEKKQPVAFWCNPISGHNTLYWYLQNLGQGPELLIRYENEEAVDDSQLPKDRFSAERLKGVDSTLKIQPAELGDSAVYLCASSPDQPGTQYFGPGTRLLVL.

This clone was seen a handful of times. This chain uses TRBV6-5 with TRBJ2-1, with 9 nucleotides matching TRBD1. There are 15 residues in the CDR3. V lost 6 bases to trimming and J lost 9 bases; unmatched junction nucleotides: 12. Germline lookup yields CDR1 MNHEY and CDR2 SVGAGI. The CDR3 sequence is CASRAGTGLYGEQFF. The CDR3 DNA follows: TGTGCCAGCAGGGCCGGGACAGGGTTGTATGGTGAGCAGTTCTTC.

A word on this clone: Other DNA sequences from this sample encode an identical CDR3 as well. The chain couples TRBV25-1 to TRBJ1-2, with 11 bases aligning to TRBD1. Looked up from germline, CDR1 is MGHDK and CDR2 is SYGVNS. This CDR3 comprises 17 residues. V dropped 4 bases and J dropped 8; count of bases not matched to a gene: 15. The CDR3 loop reads CASSGAQGTGGRGGYTF. CDR3 in DNA: TGTGCCAGCAGTGGGGCCCAAGGGACAGGGGGTCGTGGGGGCTACACCTTC.

The chain carries TRBV11-2 and TRBJ2-1; possibly TRBD1 or TRBD2 for D (5 bases each). The CDR3 contains 11 residues. Germline CDR1 is SGHAT and CDR2 is FQNNGV. With 4 bases removed from V and 12 bases from J, the gap between germline ends came to 10 bases. CDR3: CASSSGRLQFF. The DNA for the CDR3 is TGTGCCAGCAGCTCGGGGCGCTTGCAGTTCTTC.

This clone was seen only a few times. The rearrangement uses TRBV5-1 and TRBJ2-7; 7 bases are shared with TRBD1. V lost 4 bases to trimming and J lost 0 bases; unmatched junction nucleotides: 4. The CDR3 sequence is 14 residues long. Germline lookup yields CDR1 SGHRS and CDR2 YFSETQ. CDR3 region: CASSRDSVSYEQYF. The CDR3 DNA reads as TGCGCCAGCAGCCGGGACAGCGTCTCCTACGAGCAGTACTTC.

The chain has TRBV23-1 and TRBJ1-2, with TRBD1 as a possible D gene (5 bases). TRBV23-1 is an ORF, and what it does is uncertain. There are 14 residues in the CDR3. V was clipped by 4 bases and J by 9 bases, with 18 bases between them. Here the CDR3 reads CASSRGGVAKRYTF. The DNA for the CDR3 is TGCGCCAGCAGTCGAGGAGGGGTCGCCAAGCGCTACACCTTC.

The J gene is TRBJ2-5, the V gene TRBV12-2; TRBD1 is the table's D call, not checked against the DNA. TRBV12-2 constitutes a pseudogene. The CDR3 has 15 residues. The CDR3 here is CASRQRGPGQGSKYF. CDR3 in DNA: TGTGCAAGTCGCCAACGAGGTCCCGGGCAGGGCTCGAAGTACTTC.

The rearrangement joins TRBV19 to TRBJ2-5; D is ambiguous. CDR3 size: 12 residues. Germline assignment: CDR1 LNHDA and CDR2 SQIVND (reference sequence). V was shortened by 5 bases and J by 5 bases, with 9 bases between the two germline ends. CDR3 sequence (DNA): TGTGCCAGTAGTTCTCTAGGTGAGACCCAGTACTTC. It encodes CASSSLGETQYF.

The chain is built from TRBV5-1 and TRBJ1-1; 7 positions agree with TRBD1. The CDR3 runs 15 residues. Trimming at V came to 7 bases and at J to 2 bases, leaving 11 bases not matched to a gene. Germline V gene data show CDR1 as SGHRS and CDR2 as YFSETQ. CDR3 sequence: CASSQGGTSNTEAFF. CDR3 nucleotide sequence: TGCGCCAGCTCCCAGGGGGGGACCAGCAACACTGAAGCTTTCTTT.

The V call is TRBV6-5, the J call TRBJ1-1; no clear D gene. The CDR3 has 14 amino acids. With 0 bases removed from V and 4 bases from J, the gap between germline ends came to 9 bases. Germline loops: CDR1 MNHEY, CDR2 SVGAGI. For the CDR3, the DNA is TGTGCCAGCAGTTACTCAGCAGGACTCACTGAAGCTTTCTTT. This translates into CASSYSAGLTEAFF.

The J gene is TRBJ2-7, the V gene TRBV19; D is possibly TRBD2 (5 bases). Trimming removed 7 bases from V and 7 bases from J, with 20 bases in between. The CDR3 is made up of 14 amino acids. The V gene's germline CDR1 is LNHDA and CDR2 SQIVND (reference sequence). The chain's CDR3 is CASTSTGVIREQYF. The CDR3 nucleotides are TGTGCCAGTACCTCAACCGGGGTAATAAGGGAGCAGTACTTC.

This clone was picked up one time. The rearrangement uses TRBV5-6 and TRBJ2-5; tentatively, D is TRBD1 (5 bases). CDR1 and CDR2 (germline): SGHDT, YYEEEE. This CDR3 comprises 15 residues. V lost 4 bases and J 5 bases, leaving 18 bases between the germline ends. The CDR3 is CASSRNPTGLETQYF. CDR3 sequence (DNA): TGTGCCAGCAGCCGCAACCCTACAGGTTTGGAGACCCAGTACTTC.

This clone was picked up a small number of times. The V gene is TRBV5-1, the J gene TRBJ1-1; unclear D gene. Between the trimmed V and J ends, which lost 4 bases and 6 bases, there was a span of 13 bases. CDR1 is SGHRS and CDR2 is YFSETQ in the germline V gene. The CDR3 sequence is 13 residues long. CDR3 sequence: CASSTGGLAEAFF. The CDR3 coding sequence is TGCGCCAGCAGCACGGGCGGTTTGGCTGAAGCTTTCTTT.

V gene TRBV18 combines with J gene TRBJ2-6; weak D call: TRBD2 (5 bases). The CDR3 runs 15 residues. Germline assignment: CDR1 KGHSH and CDR2 LQKENI. Trimming shortened V by 3 bases and J by 4 bases, and 10 bases separated the two germline ends. The CDR3 DNA follows: TGTGCCAGCTCACCGACACGCGGGGGGGCCAACGTCCTGACTTTC. It translates to CASSPTRGGANVLTF.

This sequence joins TRBV2 and TRBJ2-1; 10 bases agree with TRBD2. CDR3 length equals 13 residues. J lost 5 bases, V lost 8 bases, and 3 bases had no gene match. CDR1 and CDR2 (germline): SNHLY, FYNNEI. CDR3 in DNA: TGTGCCAGCGTCGGACTAGCGGACAATGAGCAGTTCTTC. It translates to CASVGLADNEQFF.